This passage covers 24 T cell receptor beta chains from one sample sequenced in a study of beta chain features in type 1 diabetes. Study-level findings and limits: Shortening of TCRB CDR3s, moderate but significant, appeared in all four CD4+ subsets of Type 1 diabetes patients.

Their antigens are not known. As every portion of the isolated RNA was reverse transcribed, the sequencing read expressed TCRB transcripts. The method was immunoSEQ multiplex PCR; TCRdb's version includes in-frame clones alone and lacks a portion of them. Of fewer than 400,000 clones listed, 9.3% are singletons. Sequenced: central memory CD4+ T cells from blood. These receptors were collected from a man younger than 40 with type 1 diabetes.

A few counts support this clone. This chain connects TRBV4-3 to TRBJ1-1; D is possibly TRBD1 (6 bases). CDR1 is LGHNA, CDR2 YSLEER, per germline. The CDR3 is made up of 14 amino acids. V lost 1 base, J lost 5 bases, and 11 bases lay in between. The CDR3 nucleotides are TGCGCCAGCAGCCAAGGCGGAGGGGGGACTGAAGCTTTCTTT. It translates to CASSQGGGGTEAFF.

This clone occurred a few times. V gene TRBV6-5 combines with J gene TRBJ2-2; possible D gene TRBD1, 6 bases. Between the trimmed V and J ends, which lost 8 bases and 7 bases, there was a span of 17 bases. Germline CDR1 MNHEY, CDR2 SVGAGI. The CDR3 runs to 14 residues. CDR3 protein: CASRDTLRGGELFF. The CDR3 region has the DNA TGTGCCAGCCGGGACACTCTGCGTGGCGGGGAGCTGTTTTTT.

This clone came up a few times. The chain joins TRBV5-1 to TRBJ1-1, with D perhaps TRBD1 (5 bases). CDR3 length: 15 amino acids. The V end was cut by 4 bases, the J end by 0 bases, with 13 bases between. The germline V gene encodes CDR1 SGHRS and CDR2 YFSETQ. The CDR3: CASSGGPALNTEAFF. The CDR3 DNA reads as TGCGCCAGCAGCGGGGGACCAGCTTTGAACACTGAAGCTTTCTTT.

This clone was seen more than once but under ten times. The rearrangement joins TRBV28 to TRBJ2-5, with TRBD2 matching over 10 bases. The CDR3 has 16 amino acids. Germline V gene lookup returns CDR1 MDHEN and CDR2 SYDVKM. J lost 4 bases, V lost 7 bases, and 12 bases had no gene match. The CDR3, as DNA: TGTGCCAGCACCTCGAGCGGGGGGGCCTGGGGAGAGACCCAGTACTTC. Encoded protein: CASTSSGGAWGETQYF.

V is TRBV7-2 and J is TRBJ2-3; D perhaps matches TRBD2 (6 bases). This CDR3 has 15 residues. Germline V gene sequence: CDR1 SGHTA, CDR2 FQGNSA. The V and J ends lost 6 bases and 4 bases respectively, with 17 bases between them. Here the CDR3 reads CASRVGSGGPDTQYF. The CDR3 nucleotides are TGTGCCAGCAGAGTTGGTTCCGGGGGTCCAGATACGCAGTATTTT.

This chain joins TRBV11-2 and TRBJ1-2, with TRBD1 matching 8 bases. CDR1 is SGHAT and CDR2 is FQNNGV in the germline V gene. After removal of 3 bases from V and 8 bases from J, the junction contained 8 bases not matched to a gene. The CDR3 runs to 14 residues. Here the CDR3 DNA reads TGTGCCAGCAGCTTCAGGGGGCTGGTGGGAGGCTACACCTTC. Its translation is CASSFRGLVGGYTF.

CDR3 sequence: CAWNPENTEAFF. CDR3 nucleotide sequence: TGTGCCTGGAACCCCGAGAACACTGAAGCTTTCTTT. V usage is TRBV30 and J usage is TRBJ1-1; D gene ambiguous. The CDR3 runs 12 residues. The germline gives CDR1 GTSNPN, CDR2 SVGIG (reference sequence). V lost 4 bases to trimming and J lost 1 base, with 7 bases between them. Filled out from reference TRBV30 and TRBJ1-1, the complete variable domain reads SQTIHQWPATLVQPVGSPLSLECTVEGTSNPNLYWYRQAAGRGLQLLFYSVGIGQISSEVPQNLSASRPQDRQFILSSKKLLLSDSGFYLCAWNPENTEAFFGQGTRLTVV.

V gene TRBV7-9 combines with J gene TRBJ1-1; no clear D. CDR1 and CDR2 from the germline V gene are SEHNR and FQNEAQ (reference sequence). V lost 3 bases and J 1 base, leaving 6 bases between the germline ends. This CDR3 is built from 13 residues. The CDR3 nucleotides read TGTGCCAGCAGCTTTAAGGAGAACACTGAAGCTTTCTTT. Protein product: CASSFKENTEAFF.

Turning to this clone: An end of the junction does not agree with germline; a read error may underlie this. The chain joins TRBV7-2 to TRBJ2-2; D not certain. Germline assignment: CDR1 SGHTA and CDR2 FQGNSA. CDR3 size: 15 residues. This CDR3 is CASSQGPNPTGELFF. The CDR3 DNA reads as TGCGCCAGCAGCCAAGGGCCCAACCCCACCGGGGAGCTGTTTTTT.

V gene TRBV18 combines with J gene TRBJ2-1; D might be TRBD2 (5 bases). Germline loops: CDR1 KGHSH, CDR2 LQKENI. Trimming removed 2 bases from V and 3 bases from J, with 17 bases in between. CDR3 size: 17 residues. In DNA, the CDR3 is TGTGCCAGCTCACCAACTCTCCGCGGACTGAACTACAATGAGCAGTTCTTC. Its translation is CASSPTLRGLNYNEQFF.

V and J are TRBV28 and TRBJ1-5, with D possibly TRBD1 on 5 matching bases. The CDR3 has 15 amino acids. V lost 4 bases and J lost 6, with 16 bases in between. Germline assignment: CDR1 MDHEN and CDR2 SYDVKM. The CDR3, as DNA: TGTGCCAGCAGTTCAGCAGGGCGAGCAGGTCAGCCCCAGCATTTT. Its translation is CASSSAGRAGQPQHF.

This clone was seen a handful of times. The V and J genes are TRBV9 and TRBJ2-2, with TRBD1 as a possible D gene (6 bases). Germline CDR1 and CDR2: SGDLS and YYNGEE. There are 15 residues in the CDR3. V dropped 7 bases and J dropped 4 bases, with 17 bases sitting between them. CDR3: CASQPTGRTTGELFF. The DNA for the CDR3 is TGTGCCAGCCAGCCGACAGGTCGGACCACCGGGGAGCTGTTTTTT.

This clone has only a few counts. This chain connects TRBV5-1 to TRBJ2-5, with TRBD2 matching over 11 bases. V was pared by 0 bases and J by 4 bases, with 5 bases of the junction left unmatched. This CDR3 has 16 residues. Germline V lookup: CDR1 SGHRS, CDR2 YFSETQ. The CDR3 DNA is TGCGCCAGCAGCTTGGAAACTAGCGGGGGAGGAGAGACCCAGTACTTC. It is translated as CASSLETSGGGETQYF.

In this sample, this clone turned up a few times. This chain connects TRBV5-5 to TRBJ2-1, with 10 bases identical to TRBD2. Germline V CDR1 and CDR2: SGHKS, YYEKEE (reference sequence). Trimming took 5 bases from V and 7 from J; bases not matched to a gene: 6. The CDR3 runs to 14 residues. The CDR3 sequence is CASSPGLAPNEQFF. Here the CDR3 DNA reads TGTGCCAGCAGTCCGGGACTAGCGCCAAATGAGCAGTTCTTC.

CDR3 coding DNA: TGTGCCAGCCACCCTGGACACGCCGGGGAGACCCAGTACTTC. As protein: CASHPGHAGETQYF. This chain uses TRBV6-5 with TRBJ2-5; D perhaps matches TRBD1 (5 bases). Germline-derived CDR1 and CDR2 are MNHEY and SVGAGI. V was clipped by 8 bases and J by 5 bases, with 18 bases between them. This CDR3 has 14 amino acids.

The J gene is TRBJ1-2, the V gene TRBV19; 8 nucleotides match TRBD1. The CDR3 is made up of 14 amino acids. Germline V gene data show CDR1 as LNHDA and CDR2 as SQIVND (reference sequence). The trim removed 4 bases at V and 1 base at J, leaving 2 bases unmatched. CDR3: CASSTGGFNYGYTF. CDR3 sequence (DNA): TGTGCCAGTAGTACAGGGGGCTTTAACTATGGCTACACCTTC.

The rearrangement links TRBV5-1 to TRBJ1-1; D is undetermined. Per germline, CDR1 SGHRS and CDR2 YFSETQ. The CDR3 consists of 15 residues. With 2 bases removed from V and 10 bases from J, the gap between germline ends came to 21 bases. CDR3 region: CASSFWTEGGSRAFF. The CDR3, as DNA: TGCGCCAGCAGCTTTTGGACCGAGGGCGGGTCTAGAGCTTTCTTT.

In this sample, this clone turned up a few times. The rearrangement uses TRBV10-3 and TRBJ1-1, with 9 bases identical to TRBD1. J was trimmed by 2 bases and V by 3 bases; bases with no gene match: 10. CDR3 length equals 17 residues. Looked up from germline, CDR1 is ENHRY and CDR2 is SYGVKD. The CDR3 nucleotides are TGTGCCATCAGTGACACCCGGGACAGGGTACCAAACACTGAAGCTTTCTTT. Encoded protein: CAISDTRDRVPNTEAFF.

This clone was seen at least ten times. The CDR3 region has the DNA TGTGCCAGCAGCTTGTTCGAGAAGTTCGGGAACACCATATATTTT. Amino acid sequence: CASSLFEKFGNTIYF. The chain carries TRBV5-6 and TRBJ1-3; D is unclear. This CDR3 has 15 amino acids. CDR1 is SGHDT and CDR2 is YYEEEE in the germline V gene. Trimming took 1 base from V and 7 from J, leaving 15 bases between them.

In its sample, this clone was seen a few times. The CDR3 DNA is TGCGCCAGCAGCCCCCCGGGACAGGGGGCTGGGGCCAACGTCCTGACTTTC. It specifies CASSPPGQGAGANVLTF. This chain uses TRBV5-1 with TRBJ2-6; TRBD1 aligns across 11 bases. The germline CDR1 and CDR2 sequences are SGHRS and YFSETQ. The CDR3 covers 17 residues. V gave up 4 bases and J gave up 2 bases; unmatched junction bases: 5.

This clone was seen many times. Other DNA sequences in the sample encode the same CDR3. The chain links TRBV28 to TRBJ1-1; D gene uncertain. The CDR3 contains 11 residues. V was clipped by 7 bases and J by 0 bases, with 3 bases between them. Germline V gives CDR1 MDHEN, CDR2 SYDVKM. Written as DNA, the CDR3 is TGTGCCAGCACCTTGAACACTGAAGCTTTCTTT. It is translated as CASTLNTEAFF.

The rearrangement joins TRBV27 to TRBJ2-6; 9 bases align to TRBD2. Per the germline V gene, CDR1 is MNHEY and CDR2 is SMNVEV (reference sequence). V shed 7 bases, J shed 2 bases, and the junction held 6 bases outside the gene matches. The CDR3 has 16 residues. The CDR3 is CASTRLADPGANVLTF. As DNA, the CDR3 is TGTGCCAGCACGCGACTAGCGGACCCTGGGGCCAACGTCCTGACTTTC.

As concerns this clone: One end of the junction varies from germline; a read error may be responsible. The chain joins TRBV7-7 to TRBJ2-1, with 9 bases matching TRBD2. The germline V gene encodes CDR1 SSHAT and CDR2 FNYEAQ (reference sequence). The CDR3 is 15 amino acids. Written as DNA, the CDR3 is TGTGCTAGCAGCTTAGGGCTAGCGGGGAACAATGAGCAGTTCTTC. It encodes CASSLGLAGNNEQFF.

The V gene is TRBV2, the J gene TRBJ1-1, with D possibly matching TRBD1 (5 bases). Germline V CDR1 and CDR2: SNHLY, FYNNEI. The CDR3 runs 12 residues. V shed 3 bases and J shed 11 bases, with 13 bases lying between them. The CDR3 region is CASSDRARGAFF. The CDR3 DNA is TGTGCCAGCAGTGATAGGGCGCGGGGGGCTTTCTTT.